This is a list of T cell receptor beta chains from one sample in a study of PD-1 blockade in mismatch repair-deficient tumors. The repertoire was sequenced with immunoSEQ multiplex PCR; TCRdb's copy has only in-frame clones and lacks some. The sample includes over 15,000 clones, almost 85% of them seen just once. Sequencing was performed on PBMCs, taken before pembrolizumab treatment. These receptors all come from an adult with mismatch repair-deficient cancer. Each CDR3 is given with its conserved first and last residue. The order of the fields is V gene, D gene, clone size, J gene, CDR3 protein, CDR3 DNA. A D gene is named only where the DNA matches it firmly. The size of a clone is reported for some rows only, either as once, few or many, or as a class for expanded clones.

TRBV29-1,TRBD2,.,TRBJ2-7,CSVRPTLAGGTYEQYF,TGCAGCGTTCGACCAACCTTAGCGGGGGGCACCTACGAGCAGTACTTC
TRBV28,.,.,TRBJ2-7,CASSLWADQRPYEQYF,TGTGCCAGCAGTTTATGGGCGGACCAACGGCCCTACGAGCAGTACTTC
TRBV5-4,.,once,TRBJ2-5,CASSLAGQQETQYF,TGTGCCAGCAGCTTGGCCGGACAGCAAGAGACCCAGTACTTC
TRBV10-2,TRBD1,.,TRBJ1-1,CASSDGTGAQEAFF,TGCGCCAGCAGTGACGGGACAGGGGCCCAGGAAGCTTTCTTT
TRBV10-1,.,.,TRBJ1-1,CASSESGGRQEAFF,TGCGCCAGCAGTGAGTCGGGGGGACGCCAAGAGGCTTTCTTT
TRBV27,.,.,TRBJ1-5,CASSPSLGPGQDQPQHF,TGTGCCAGCAGTCCGTCATTAGGCCCGGGCCAAGATCAGCCCCAGCATTTT
TRBV14,TRBD2,.,TRBJ2-2,CASSQDAGVTGELFF,TGTGCCAGCAGCCAAGATGCGGGGGTCACCGGGGAGCTGTTTTTT
TRBV7-8,TRBD2,.,TRBJ2-1,CASSLGRTRNNEQFF,TGTGCCAGCAGCTTAGGACGGACTAGGAATAATGAGCAGTTCTTC
TRBV25-1,.,.,TRBJ2-1,CASSEFTGRDEQFF,TGTGCCAGCAGTGAATTTACGGGTAGGGATGAGCAGTTCTTC
TRBV14,.,.,TRBJ2-3,CASSQDRVGDTQYF,TGTGCCAGCAGCCAAGACAGGGTTGGGGATACGCAGTATTTT
TRBV2,.,.,TRBJ1-1,CASSEQGGNTEAFF,TGTGCCAGCAGTGAACAAGGGGGGAACACTGAAGCTTTCTTT
TRBV6-5,TRBD1,.,TRBJ1-4,CASSYGGGNEKLFF,TGTGCCAGCAGTTACGGAGGGGGCAATGAAAAACTGTTTTTT
TRBV19,.,.,TRBJ1-1,CASSRGTGQPTEAFF,TGTGCCAGTAGTCGTGGGACCGGGCAACCCACTGAAGCTTTCTTT
TRBV28,.,.,TRBJ1-5,CASRGPLPQHF,TGTGCCAGCAGAGGCCCCCTTCCCCAGCATTTT
TRBV7-9,.,once,TRBJ2-5,CASSLKETQYF,TGTGCCAGCAGCCTAAAAGAGACCCAGTACTTC
TRBV11-2,.,.,TRBJ1-1,CASSTDVGTEAFF,TGTGCCAGCAGTACCGACGTGGGGACTGAAGCTTTCTTT
TRBV4-1,.,.,TRBJ1-5,CASSHSSNQPQHF,TGCGCCAGCAGCCATTCCAGCAATCAGCCCCAGCATTTT
TRBV4-1,TRBD2,.,TRBJ2-2,CASSKLSLTSGRSGELFF,TGCGCCAGCAGCAAACTGTCCTTAACTAGCGGGAGGTCCGGGGAGCTGTTTTTT
TRBV4-1,.,.,TRBJ2-3,CASSQVNLVSTDTQYF,TGCGCCAGCAGCCAAGTGAACCTAGTAAGCACAGATACGCAGTATTTT
TRBV19,.,.,TRBJ1-2,CASSIGGATSYGYTF,TGTGCCAGTAGTATTGGGGGAGCAACCTCCTATGGCTACACCTTC
TRBV19,.,.,TRBJ2-5,CASSNSGHRETQYF,TGTGCCAGTAGTAATTCAGGGCATAGGGAGACCCAGTACTTC
TRBV11-2,.,.,TRBJ2-3,CASSLLPGLYTDTQYF,TGTGCCAGCAGCTTACTACCGGGACTCTACACAGATACGCAGTATTTT
TRBV10-3,.,few,TRBJ2-7,CAIRDYTEQYF,TGTGCCATCAGAGACTATACCGAGCAGTACTTC
TRBV6-5,TRBD2,.,TRBJ2-1,CASSYSGGRPLNEQFF,TGTGCCAGCAGTTACTCTGGCGGGAGGCCCCTCAATGAGCAGTTCTTC
TRBV30,.,.,TRBJ2-2,CAWGPRVVGELFF,TGTGCCTGGGGTCCCAGGGTGGTCGGGGAGCTGTTTTTT
TRBV15,.,.,TRBJ2-7,CATSREAGFSYEQYF,TGTGCCACCAGCAGAGAAGCGGGCTTCTCCTACGAGCAGTACTTC
TRBV13,TRBD2,.,TRBJ2-1,CASSLGGTSGRYEQFF,TGTGCCAGCAGCTTGGGAGGGACTAGCGGGAGATATGAGCAGTTCTTC
TRBV6-4,.,.,TRBJ2-2,CASSEDNTGELFF,TGTGCCAGCAGTGAGGACAACACCGGGGAGCTGTTTTTT
TRBV6-1,TRBD1,.,TRBJ1-2,CASSGYRGRGYGYTF,TGTGCCAGCAGTGGATACAGGGGGCGCGGCTATGGCTACACCTTC
TRBV11-3,.,.,TRBJ2-1,CASSVGLGLREQFF,TGTGCCAGCAGCGTGGGCCTGGGACTCCGTGAGCAGTTCTTC
TRBV25-1,.,.,TRBJ1-2,CASSEWRGDYGYTF,TGTGCCAGCAGTGAATGGAGGGGCGACTATGGCTACACCTTC
TRBV5-6,.,.,TRBJ1-1,CASSLVWDTHREAFF,TGTGCCAGCAGCTTGGTTTGGGACACCCACCGTGAAGCTTTCTTT
TRBV4-3,.,.,TRBJ1-2,CASSQVPSVNYGYTF,TGCGCCAGCAGCCAAGTCCCCAGCGTTAACTATGGCTACACCTTC
TRBV7-9,.,.,TRBJ2-5,CASRGGETQYF,TGTGCCAGCCGCGGCGGAGAGACCCAGTACTTC
TRBV7-2,.,.,TRBJ2-3,CASSLAVGRRRTDTQYF,TGTGCCAGCAGCTTAGCGGTAGGGCGGAGACGCACAGATACGCAGTATTTT
TRBV4-1,.,.,TRBJ1-2,CGSSRGAGYGYTF,TGCGGGTCGTCGAGGGGGGCGGGCTATGGCTACACCTTC
TRBV4-1,TRBD2,.,TRBJ2-2,CASSGAAGGTGELFF,TGCGCCAGCAGCGGGGCTGCGGGAGGCACCGGGGAGCTGTTTTTT
TRBV6-4,.,.,TRBJ2-3,CASSDSASTDTQYF,TGTGCCAGCAGTGACAGTGCTAGCACAGATACGCAGTATTTT
TRBV6-1,TRBD1,.,TRBJ2-1,CASSWTGNYNEQFF,TGTGCCAGCAGTTGGACAGGCAACTACAATGAGCAGTTCTTC
TRBV29-1,.,.,TRBJ1-5,CSVGGGVGQPQHF,TGCAGCGTTGGGGGCGGGGTCGGCCAGCCCCAGCATTTT
TRBV9,TRBD1,.,TRBJ2-2,CASSIRAGTGDTGELFF,TGTGCCAGCAGCATACGCGCCGGGACAGGGGACACCGGGGAGCTGTTTTTT
TRBV11-2,.,.,TRBJ2-1,CASSLGYNEQFF,TGTGCCAGCAGCTTGGGCTACAATGAGCAGTTCTTC
TRBV4-2,TRBD1,.,TRBJ1-1,CASSHETGTSTEAFF,TGTGCCAGCAGCCACGAGACAGGGACCTCTACTGAAGCTTTCTTT
TRBV5-4,TRBD2,.,TRBJ2-3,CASSLGGLAASTDTQYF,TGTGCCAGCAGCTTGGGGGGACTAGCAGCTTCGACAGATACGCAGTATTTT
TRBV7-9,TRBD1,.,TRBJ2-6,CASSSDRWGLGANVLTF,TGTGCCAGCAGCTCGGACAGGTGGGGGCTTGGGGCCAACGTCCTGACTTTC
TRBV28,.,once,TRBJ2-7,CASSLFTEQYF,TGTGCCAGCAGTTTATTTACCGAGCAGTACTTC
TRBV7-9,.,.,TRBJ1-5,CASSLQDNQPQHF,TGTGCCAGCAGCTTACAAGATAATCAGCCCCAGCATTTT